Listed here are 7 T cell receptor beta chains from one sample, sequenced in a study of blood T cells in healthy people across ages. With a J-beta primer mix and a sample-barcoded 5' primer, a second PCR ran about 6 to 11 cycles. TCRdb ran MiXCR on the 5' RACE reads and lists one entry per CDR3 protein. The sample includes about 590,000 distinct CDR3 sequences, 25% to 35% of them seen just once. The sample taken for sequencing was blood. The receptors shown here come from a woman aged 80 or over in good health.

Details on this clonotype: This may be a read error: a much more frequent sequence differs by one nucleotide. The gene calls are TRBV20-1 and TRBJ1-2; 8 nucleotides agree with TRBD1. V was pared by 6 bases and J by 3 bases, with 15 bases of the junction left unmatched. The V gene's germline CDR1 is DFQATT and CDR2 SNEGSKA (reference sequence). The CDR3 is 16 residues long. CDR3 residues: CSARDRLTSFDYGYTF. The CDR3 DNA reads as TGCAGTGCGAGGGACAGGCTAACCTCTTTTGACTATGGCTACACCTTC.

Comments on this clonotype: This may be a read error: a much more frequent sequence differs by one nucleotide. The chain is built from TRBV11-3 and TRBJ2-5, with 8 nucleotides matching TRBD2. The V gene's germline CDR1 is SGHNT and CDR2 YENEEA. The CDR3 extends over 13 amino acids. Unmatched junction bases numbered 10, after V lost 5 bases and J lost 11 bases. This chain's CDR3 is CASSPGGASEQYF. In DNA form, the CDR3 reads TGTGCCAGCAGCCCGGGGGGGGCCAGTGAGCAGTACTTC. Full variable domain (missing parts from reference TRBV11-3 and TRBJ2-5): EAGVVQSPRYKIIEKKQPVAFWCNPISGHNTLYWYLQNLGQGPELLIRYENEEAVDDSQLPKDRFSAERLKGVDSTLKIQPAELGDSAVYLCASSPGGASEQYFGPGTRLLVL.

This clonotype has ten or more counts. The chain couples TRBV24-1 to TRBJ2-5, with unresolved D. The CDR3 covers 14 residues. CDR1 and CDR2 (germline): KGHDR, SFDVKD. Trimming cost V 4 bases and J 5 bases, with 13 bases left between them. The CDR3 region has the DNA TGTGCCACCAGTGAACCGGACCATGGGGAGACCCAGTACTTC. This translates into CATSEPDHGETQYF.

The chain couples TRBV2 to TRBJ1-1; possibly TRBD1 for D (5 bases). The germline V gene has CDR1 SNHLY and CDR2 FYNNEI. V was pared by 8 bases and J by 7 bases, with 17 bases between. CDR3 length equals 13 residues. The CDR3 region has the DNA TGTGCCAGCGGTGCAGGGTACCGCCTTGAAGCTTTCTTT. The encoded protein is CASGAGYRLEAFF.

At least ten counts were recorded for this clonotype. CDR3 amino acids: CATSRGRLGGGLAKNIQYF. As DNA, the CDR3 is TGTGCCACCAGCAGAGGACGATTAGGAGGTGGCCTAGCCAAAAACATTCAGTACTTC. The J gene is TRBJ2-4, the V gene TRBV15; perhaps TRBD2 as D (5 bases). Per the germline V gene, CDR1 is LNHNV and CDR2 is YYDKDF (reference sequence). This CDR3 comprises 19 residues. Trimming stripped 1 base from V and 0 bases from J, with 19 bases between.

The rearrangement links TRBV28 to TRBJ1-4; 8 bases map to TRBD1. The CDR3 has 15 amino acids. CDR1 and CDR2 (germline): MDHEN, SYDVKM. J gave up 7 bases and V 6 bases, and 10 bases lay outside the gene matches. CDR3 residues: CASSPPGTGGEKLFF. As DNA, the CDR3 is TGTGCCAGCAGCCCACCGGGGACAGGAGGTGAAAAACTGTTTTTT.

The V call is TRBV5-6, the J call TRBJ2-3; D uncertain. The CDR3 extends over 15 amino acids. The germline CDR1 and CDR2 sequences are SGHDT and YYEEEE. Trimming pared 3 bases from V and 2 bases from J, leaving 13 bases between. The CDR3 DNA reads as TGTGCCAGCAGCTGGGGTGGTGGGATCACAGATACGCAGTATTTT. This codes for CASSWGGGITDTQYF.